This section outlines one TCR beta chain sequence together with its context. What it binds is not known. These data belong to a study of OX40 agonist ivuxolimab in advanced cancers. Profiled with immunoSEQ multiplex PCR; TCRdb holds only in-frame clones, not every one. This table has under 60,000 clones, about 82% appearing once. The V end was cut by 1 base, the J end by 5 bases, with 12 bases between. The germline CDR1 and CDR2 sequences are SGHKS and YYEKEE (reference sequence). The CDR3 has 15 residues. Notes on the study in general: Low levels of normalized T-cell clonal expansion also appeared in some nonresponders.

The starting material was CD4+ or CD8+ T cells sorted from blood, obtained in a trial of the OX40 agonist ivuxolimab. The V gene is TRBV5-5, the J gene TRBJ1-4; D possibly corresponds to TRBD1 (5 bases). The receptor was derived from an adult with an advanced solid tumor such as melanoma, head and neck, liver or kidney cancer. CDR3 coding DNA: TGTGCCAGCAGCTTGTCATGGCAGGGAAATGAAAAACTGTTTTTT. Translating it yields CASSLSWQGNEKLFF. Supplemented by reference TRBV5-5 and TRBJ1-4, the full variable domain reads DAGVTQSPTHLIKTRGQQVTLRCSPISGHKSVSWYQQVLGQGPQFIFQYYEKEERGRGNFPDRFSARQFPNYSSELNVNALLLGDSALYLCASSLSWQGNEKLFFGSGTQLSVL.